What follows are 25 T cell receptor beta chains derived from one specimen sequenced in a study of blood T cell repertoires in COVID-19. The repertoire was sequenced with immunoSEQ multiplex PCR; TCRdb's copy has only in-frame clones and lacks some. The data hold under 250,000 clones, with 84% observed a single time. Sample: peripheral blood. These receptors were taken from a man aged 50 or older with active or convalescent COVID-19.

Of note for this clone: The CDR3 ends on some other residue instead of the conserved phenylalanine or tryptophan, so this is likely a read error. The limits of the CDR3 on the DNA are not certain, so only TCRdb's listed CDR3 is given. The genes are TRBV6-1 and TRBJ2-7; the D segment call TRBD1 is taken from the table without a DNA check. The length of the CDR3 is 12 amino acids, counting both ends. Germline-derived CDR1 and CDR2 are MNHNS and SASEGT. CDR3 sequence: CASSEVDRALSI.

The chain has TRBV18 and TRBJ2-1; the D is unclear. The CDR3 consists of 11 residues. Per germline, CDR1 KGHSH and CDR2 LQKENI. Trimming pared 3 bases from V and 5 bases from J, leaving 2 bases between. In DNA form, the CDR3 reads TGTGCCAGCTCACCCGACAATGAGCAGTTCTTC. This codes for CASSPDNEQFF.

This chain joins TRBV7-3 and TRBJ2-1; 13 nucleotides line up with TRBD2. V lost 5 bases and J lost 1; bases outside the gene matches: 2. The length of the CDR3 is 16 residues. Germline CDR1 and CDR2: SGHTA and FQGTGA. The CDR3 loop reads CASSEGLAGSYNEQFF. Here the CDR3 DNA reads TGTGCCAGCAGCGAGGGACTAGCGGGATCCTACAATGAGCAGTTCTTC.

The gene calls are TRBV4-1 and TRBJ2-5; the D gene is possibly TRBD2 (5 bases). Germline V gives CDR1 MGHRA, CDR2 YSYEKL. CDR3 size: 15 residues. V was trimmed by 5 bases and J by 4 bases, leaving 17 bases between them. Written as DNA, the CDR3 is TGCGCCAGCAGCTACTTAACTAGACATCCAGAGACCCAGTACTTC. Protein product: CASSYLTRHPETQYF.

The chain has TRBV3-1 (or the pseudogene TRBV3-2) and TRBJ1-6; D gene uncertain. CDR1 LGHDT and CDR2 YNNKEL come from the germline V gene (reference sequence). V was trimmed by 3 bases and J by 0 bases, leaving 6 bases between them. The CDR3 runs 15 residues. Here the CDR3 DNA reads TGTGCCAGCAGCCATGGGAGCTCCTATAATTCACCCCTCCACTTT. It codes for CASSHGSSYNSPLHF.

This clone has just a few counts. CDR3 nucleotide sequence: TGTGCCAGTATAGGCCCGGGAGGGAGAGGCAATCAGCCCCAGCATTTT. It is translated as CASIGPGGRGNQPQHF. The V gene is TRBV19, the J gene TRBJ1-5; D remains unclear. This CDR3 has 16 amino acids. The V gene lost 7 bases and the J gene lost 2 bases, with 18 bases spanning the gap. Germline lookup yields CDR1 LNHDA and CDR2 SQIVND (reference sequence).

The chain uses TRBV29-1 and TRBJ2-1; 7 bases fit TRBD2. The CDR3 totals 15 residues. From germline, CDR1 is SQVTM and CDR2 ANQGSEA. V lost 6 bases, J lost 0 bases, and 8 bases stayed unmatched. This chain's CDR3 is CSVAGVASSYNEQFF. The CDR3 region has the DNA TGCAGCGTCGCGGGAGTCGCAAGCTCCTACAATGAGCAGTTCTTC.

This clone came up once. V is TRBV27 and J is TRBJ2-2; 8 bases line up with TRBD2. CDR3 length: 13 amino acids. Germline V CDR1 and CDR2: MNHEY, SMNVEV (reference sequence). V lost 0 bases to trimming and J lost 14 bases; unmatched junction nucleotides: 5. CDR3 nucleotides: TGTGCCAGCAGTTTATCGTACGGGAGGGCCCTGTTTTTT. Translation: CASSLSYGRALFF.

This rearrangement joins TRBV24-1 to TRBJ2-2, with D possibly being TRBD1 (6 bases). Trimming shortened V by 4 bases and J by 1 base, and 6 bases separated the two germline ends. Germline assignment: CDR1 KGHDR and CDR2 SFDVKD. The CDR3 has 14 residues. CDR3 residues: CATSDRGNTGELFF. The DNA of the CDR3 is TGTGCCACCAGTGACAGGGGGAACACCGGGGAGCTGTTTTTT.

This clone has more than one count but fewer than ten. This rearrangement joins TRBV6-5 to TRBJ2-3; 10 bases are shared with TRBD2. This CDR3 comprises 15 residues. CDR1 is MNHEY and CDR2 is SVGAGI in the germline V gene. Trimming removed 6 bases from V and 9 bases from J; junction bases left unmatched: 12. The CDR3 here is CASSASSGGLRTQYF. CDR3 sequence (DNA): TGTGCCAGCAGCGCCTCTAGCGGGGGCCTTCGGACGCAGTATTTT.

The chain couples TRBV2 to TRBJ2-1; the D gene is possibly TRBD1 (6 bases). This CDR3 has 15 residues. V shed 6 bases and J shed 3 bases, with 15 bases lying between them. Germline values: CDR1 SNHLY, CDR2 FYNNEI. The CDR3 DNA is TGTGCCAGCAGAGGGGGACAACTCCACTACAATGAGCAGTTCTTC. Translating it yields CASRGGQLHYNEQFF.

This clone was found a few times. The CDR3 sequence: CASSLGTSRTDTQYF. The CDR3 DNA reads as TGTGCCAGCAGCTTAGGTACTAGCCGCACAGATACGCAGTATTTT. This chain joins TRBV7-2 and TRBJ2-3, with D possibly TRBD2 on 6 matching bases. The germline gives CDR1 SGHTA, CDR2 FQGNSA. The CDR3 loop spans 15 amino acids. V dropped 1 base and J dropped 1 base, with 9 bases sitting between them.

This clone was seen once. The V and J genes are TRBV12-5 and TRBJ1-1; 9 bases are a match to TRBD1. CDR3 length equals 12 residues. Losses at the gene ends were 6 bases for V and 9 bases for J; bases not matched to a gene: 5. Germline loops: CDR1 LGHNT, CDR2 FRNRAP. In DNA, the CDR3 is TGTGCTAGTGGCCCGGACAGGGGCAAAGCTTTCTTT. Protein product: CASGPDRGKAFF.

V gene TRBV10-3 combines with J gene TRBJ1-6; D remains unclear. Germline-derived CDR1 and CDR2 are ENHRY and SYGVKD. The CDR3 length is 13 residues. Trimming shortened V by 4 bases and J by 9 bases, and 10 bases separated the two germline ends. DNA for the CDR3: TGTGCCATCAGTGCCAGCGACGGTTCACCCCTCCACTTT. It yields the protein CAISASDGSPLHF.

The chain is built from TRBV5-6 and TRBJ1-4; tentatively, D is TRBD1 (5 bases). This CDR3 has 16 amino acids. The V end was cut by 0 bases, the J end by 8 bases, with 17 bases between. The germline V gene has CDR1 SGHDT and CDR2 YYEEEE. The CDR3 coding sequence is TGTGCCAGCAGCTTGGGCCTGGGACTCAAAGGAGAAAAACTGTTTTTT. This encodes CASSLGLGLKGEKLFF. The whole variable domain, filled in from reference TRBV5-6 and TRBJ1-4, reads DAGVTQSPTHLIKTRGQQVTLRCSPKSGHDTVSWYQQALGQGPQFIFQYYEEEERQRGNFPDRFSGHQFPNYSSELNVNALLLGDSALYLCASSLGLGLKGEKLFFGSGTQLSVL.

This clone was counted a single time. Here the CDR3 reads CASSQFDRELSGYTF. In DNA form, the CDR3 reads TGTGCCAGCAGCCAATTTGACAGGGAGCTCTCAGGCTACACCTTC. The chain recombines TRBV3-1 (or the pseudogene TRBV3-2) with TRBJ1-2; 7 bases are shared with TRBD1. Per the germline V gene, CDR1 is LGHDT and CDR2 is YNNKEL (reference sequence). There are 15 residues in the CDR3. With 2 bases clipped from V and 8 bases from J, the junction kept 11 bases outside the gene matches.

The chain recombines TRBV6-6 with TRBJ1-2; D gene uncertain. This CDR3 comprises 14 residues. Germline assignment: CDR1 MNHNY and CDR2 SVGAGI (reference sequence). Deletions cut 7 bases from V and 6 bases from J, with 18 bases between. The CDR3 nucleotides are TGTGCCAGCACGCCCCTGGCAGATATGGATGGCTACACCTTC. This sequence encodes CASTPLADMDGYTF.

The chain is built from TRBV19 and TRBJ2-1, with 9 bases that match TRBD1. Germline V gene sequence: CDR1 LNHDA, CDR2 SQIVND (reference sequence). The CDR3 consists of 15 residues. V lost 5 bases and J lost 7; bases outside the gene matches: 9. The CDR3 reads CASSLRQGDGNEQFF. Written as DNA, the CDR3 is TGTGCCAGTAGTTTGCGACAGGGGGACGGGAATGAGCAGTTCTTC.

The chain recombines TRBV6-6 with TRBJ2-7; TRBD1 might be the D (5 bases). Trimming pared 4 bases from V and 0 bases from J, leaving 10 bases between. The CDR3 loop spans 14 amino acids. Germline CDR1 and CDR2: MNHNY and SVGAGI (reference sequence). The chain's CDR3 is CASSFTGSSYEQYF. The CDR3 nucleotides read TGTGCCAGCAGTTTTACAGGAAGCTCCTACGAGCAGTACTTC.

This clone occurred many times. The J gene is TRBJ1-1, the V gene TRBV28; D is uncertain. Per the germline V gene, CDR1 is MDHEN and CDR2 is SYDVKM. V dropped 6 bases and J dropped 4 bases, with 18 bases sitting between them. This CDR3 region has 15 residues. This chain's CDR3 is CASSPGFERGTEAFF. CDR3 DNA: TGTGCCAGCAGCCCCGGGTTTGAGAGAGGCACTGAAGCTTTCTTT.

The CDR3 here is CASSGGQGHSTDTQYF. DNA for the CDR3: TGTGCCAGCAGCGGCGGACAGGGACATAGCACAGATACGCAGTATTTT. The rearrangement uses TRBV5-5 and TRBJ2-3; 8 bases align to TRBD1. The length of the CDR3 is 16 residues. Germline V gene sequence: CDR1 SGHKS, CDR2 YYEKEE (reference sequence). V dropped 4 bases and J dropped 0; count of bases not matched to a gene: 7.

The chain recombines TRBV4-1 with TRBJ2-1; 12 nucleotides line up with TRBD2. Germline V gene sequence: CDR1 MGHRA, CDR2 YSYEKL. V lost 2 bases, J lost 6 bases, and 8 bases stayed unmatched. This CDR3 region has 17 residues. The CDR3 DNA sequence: TGCGCCAGCAGCCAACAGATCCTAGCGGGAGGGATCAATGAGCAGTTCTTC. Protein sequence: CASSQQILAGGINEQFF.

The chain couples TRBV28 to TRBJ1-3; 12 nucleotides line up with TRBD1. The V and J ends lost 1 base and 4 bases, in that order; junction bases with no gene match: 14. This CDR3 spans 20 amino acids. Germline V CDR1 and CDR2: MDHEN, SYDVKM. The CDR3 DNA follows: TGTGCCAGCAGTTTATTAAGGAGGACAGGGGGACAGGGGGCCGGAAACACCATATATTTT. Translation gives CASSLLRRTGGQGAGNTIYF.

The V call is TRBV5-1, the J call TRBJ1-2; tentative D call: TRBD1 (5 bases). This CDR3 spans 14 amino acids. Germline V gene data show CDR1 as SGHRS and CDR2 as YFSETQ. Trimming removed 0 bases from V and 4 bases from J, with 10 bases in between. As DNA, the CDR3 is TGCGCCAGCAGCTTGGCCGAAGGGGCCTATGGCTACACCTTC. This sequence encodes CASSLAEGAYGYTF.

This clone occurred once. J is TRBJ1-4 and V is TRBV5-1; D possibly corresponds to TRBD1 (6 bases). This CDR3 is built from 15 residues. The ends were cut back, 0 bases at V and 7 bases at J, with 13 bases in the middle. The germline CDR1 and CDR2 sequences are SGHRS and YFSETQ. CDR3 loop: CASSLEGRGSEKLFF. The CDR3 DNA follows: TGCGCCAGCAGCTTGGAAGGCAGGGGAAGTGAAAAACTGTTTTTT.